This passage covers 25 T cell receptor beta chains from one sample sequenced in a study of T cells in Graves' hyperthyroidism and ophthalmopathy (dated by TCRdb to between 2019 and 2020). To prepare the library, multiplex PCR was applied. TCRdb names Illumina HiSeq 2000 as the instrument used. The TCR beta CDR3 regions were amplified from RNA transcripts. A first-round RT-PCR of the TCR CDR3 used the HTBI primer set with the Qiagen OneStep RT-PCR kit. The public sequencing data were trimmed at Q25 with fastp and processed into clonotypes with MiXCR by TCRdb, which kept only in-frame beta chains. Each entry merges the rows of one CDR3 protein and shows their most common DNA and genes. Present in this sample are around 600,000 distinct CDR3 sequences, approximately 16% of which were seen just once. The leading ten clones occupy 2.5% to 4% of the sample. The sequenced material came from blood. Receptors were obtained from a woman aged 40-49 years with Graves' ophthalmopathy.

This clonotype was counted at least ten times. The chain uses TRBV20-1 and TRBJ2-7, with D possibly matching TRBD2 (5 bases). Trimming removed 6 bases from V and 3 bases from J, with 21 bases in between. This CDR3 has 15 residues. Per germline, CDR1 DFQATT and CDR2 SNEGSKA (reference sequence). The CDR3 reads CSAESPRTRNYEQYF. The DNA for the CDR3 is TGCAGTGCCGAGTCTCCGAGGACTCGAAACTACGAGCAGTACTTC.

The chain combines TRBV5-1 with TRBJ2-3; perhaps TRBD2 as D (6 bases). The CDR3 loop spans 14 amino acids. The germline V gene has CDR1 SGHRS and CDR2 YFSETQ. V shed 3 bases and J shed 9 bases, with 17 bases lying between them. CDR3 nucleotide sequence: TGCGCCAGCAGCTCGGGACTGCTTCCTGCGACGCAGTATTTT. Protein: CASSSGLLPATQYF.

The rearrangement joins TRBV27 to TRBJ2-1, with TRBD2 matching over 11 bases. V trimming: 5 bases; J trimming: 5 bases; junction bases outside the gene matches: 2. This CDR3 is built from 14 residues. Germline lookup yields CDR1 MNHEY and CDR2 SMNVEV (reference sequence). CDR3 nucleotide sequence: TGTGCCAGCAGTCTAGCGGGGGGTGACAATGAGCAGTTCTTC. It yields the protein CASSLAGGDNEQFF.

V is TRBV4-1 and J is TRBJ2-7; TRBD1 agrees at 8 bases. J gave up 0 bases and V 1 base, and 11 bases lay outside the gene matches. Germline loops: CDR1 MGHRA, CDR2 YSYEKL. This CDR3 comprises 18 residues. The CDR3 loop reads CASSQVITRTGSSYEQYF. The CDR3 DNA reads as TGCGCCAGCAGCCAAGTGATAACCCGGACAGGGAGCTCCTACGAGCAGTACTTC.

Ten or more counts support this clonotype. The rearrangement joins TRBV12-3 or TRBV12-4 to TRBJ1-1; 8 bases fit TRBD1. This CDR3 comprises 11 residues. With 5 bases clipped from V and 13 bases from J, the junction kept 6 bases outside the gene matches. The CDR3 loop is CASSQGQVVFF. The CDR3 DNA reads as TGTGCCAGCAGTCAGGGACAGGTTGTTTTCTTT.

The rearrangement joins TRBV5-4 to TRBJ2-1; 15 nucleotides agree with TRBD2. Losses at the gene ends were 2 bases for V and 8 bases for J; bases not matched to a gene: 2. Germline V gene lookup returns CDR1 SGHNT and CDR2 YYREEE (reference sequence). The CDR3 is 15 residues long. CDR3 protein: CASSFWTSGGDEQFF. Here the CDR3 DNA reads TGTGCCAGCAGCTTTTGGACTAGCGGGGGGGATGAGCAGTTCTTC.

The genes are TRBV30 and TRBJ2-7; TRBD1 agrees at 8 bases. The V gene's germline CDR1 is GTSNPN and CDR2 SVGIG (reference sequence). V lost 0 bases and J lost 2; bases outside the gene matches: 6. The length of the CDR3 is 15 residues. Here the CDR3 reads CAWSVAQGAAYEQYF. The CDR3 DNA reads TGTGCCTGGAGTGTCGCTCAGGGGGCCGCCTACGAGCAGTACTTC. Supplemented by reference TRBV30 and TRBJ2-7, the full variable domain reads SQTIHQWPATLVQPVGSPLSLECTVEGTSNPNLYWYRQAAGRGLQLLFYSVGIGQISSEVPQNLSASRPQDRQFILSSKKLLLSDSGFYLCAWSVAQGAAYEQYFGPGTRLTVT.

The V and J genes are TRBV30 and TRBJ2-7; 15 bases agree with TRBD2. V dropped 5 bases and J dropped 3; count of bases not matched to a gene: 5. CDR1 and CDR2 (germline): GTSNPN, SVGIG (reference sequence). The CDR3 has 15 residues. The CDR3 bases are TGTGCCTGGTCGAAGGGACTAGCGGGAGGCTACGAGCAGTACTTC. This codes for CAWSKGLAGGYEQYF.

This rearrangement joins TRBV6-1 to TRBJ1-5; 8 nucleotides line up with TRBD1. Germline V gives CDR1 MNHNS, CDR2 SASEGT. This CDR3 comprises 16 residues. Unmatched junction bases numbered 7, after V lost 1 base and J lost 5 bases. CDR3 amino acids: CASSEDRGARDQPQHF. As DNA, the CDR3 is TGTGCCAGCAGTGAAGACAGGGGGGCAAGGGATCAGCCCCAGCATTTT.

The CDR3 bases are TGCAGCGTTGCAGTCGGTTCCCTAGCGGGAGCAGCGCAGTATTTT. It yields the protein CSVAVGSLAGAAQYF. The chain joins TRBV29-1 to TRBJ2-3, with 10 positions matching TRBD2. The CDR3 loop spans 15 amino acids. Losses at the gene ends were 4 bases for V and 10 bases for J; bases not matched to a gene: 14. CDR1 and CDR2 (germline): SQVTM, ANQGSEA.

Notes on this clonotype: This may come from a read error, since a much larger clone is one base off. The chain uses TRBV6-1 and TRBJ2-3; the D is unclear. V was shortened by 2 bases and J by 2 bases, with 14 bases between the two germline ends. The CDR3 contains 16 residues. Per the germline V gene, CDR1 is MNHNS and CDR2 is SASEGT. CDR3 protein: CASSERIGPLTDTQYF. The CDR3 region has the DNA TGTGCCAGCAGTGAACGTATCGGGCCCCTCACAGATACGCAGTATTTT.

Only a few counts were recorded for this clonotype. The chain employs TRBV27 and TRBJ2-2, with 10 bases matching TRBD2. CDR1 is MNHEY and CDR2 is SMNVEV in the germline V gene (reference sequence). V lost 6 bases to trimming and J lost 5 bases; unmatched junction nucleotides: 6. This CDR3 has 15 residues. CDR3 in amino acids: CASRSSGSFTGELFF. The CDR3 DNA sequence: TGTGCCAGCAGGTCTAGCGGGAGTTTTACCGGGGAGCTGTTTTTT.

This clonotype turned up a few times. This chain uses TRBV6-2 or TRBV6-3 with TRBJ2-3, with 14 nucleotides matching TRBD2. The CDR3 contains 16 residues. V shed 6 bases and J 5 bases; nucleotides not matched to a gene: 7. The V gene's germline CDR1 is MNHEY and CDR2 SVGEGT. The CDR3 DNA reads TGTGCCAGCAGGCCCGGGGGACTAGCGGGAGTAGATACGCAGTATTTT. Translating it yields CASRPGGLAGVDTQYF.

The genes are TRBV7-9 and TRBJ2-7; TRBD2 is a possible D gene (6 bases). Germline V gene data show CDR1 as SEHNR and CDR2 as FQNEAQ (reference sequence). Trimming removed 5 bases from V and 3 bases from J, with 20 bases in between. CDR3 size: 16 residues. For the CDR3, the DNA is TGTGCCAGCAGCCCGAAACGGGACTCAATTTTCTACGAGCAGTACTTC. It encodes CASSPKRDSIFYEQYF.

The sample holds many counts of this clonotype. The J gene is TRBJ1-5, the V gene TRBV6-2 or TRBV6-3; the match to TRBD1 covers 8 bases. Germline trimming cut 2 bases from V and 3 bases from J; bases unmatched to any gene: 9. From germline, CDR1 is MNHEY and CDR2 SVGEGT. The CDR3 is made up of 17 amino acids. Written as DNA, the CDR3 is TGTGCCAGCAGTTACGGGTGGTCGCAGGGGGCCAATCAGCCCCAGCATTTT. Protein sequence: CASSYGWSQGANQPQHF.

There are many counts of this clonotype. The chain uses TRBV7-9 and TRBJ2-7; D remains ambiguous. Per germline, CDR1 SEHNR and CDR2 FQNEAQ (reference sequence). The CDR3 loop spans 13 amino acids. V was clipped by 4 bases and J by 7 bases, with 14 bases between them. The CDR3 protein is CASSSGSKGEQYF. Here the CDR3 DNA reads TGTGCCAGCAGCTCCGGGTCCAAAGGGGAGCAGTACTTC.

This clonotype was seen ten or more times. The chain combines TRBV27 with TRBJ1-1, with D hard to call. The germline gives CDR1 MNHEY, CDR2 SMNVEV (reference sequence). The V end was cut by 3 bases, the J end by 0 bases, with 17 bases between. The CDR3 is 17 residues long. The CDR3 sequence is CASSFVTASRVNTEAFF. CDR3 DNA: TGTGCCAGCAGTTTTGTGACCGCGTCCCGTGTGAACACTGAAGCTTTCTTT.

The V gene is TRBV19, the J gene TRBJ2-3; perhaps TRBD2 as D (5 bases). Germline CDR1 reads LNHDA; CDR2 reads SQIVND (reference sequence). The V end lost 4 bases, the J end lost 6 bases, and 11 bases lay between the germline ends. This CDR3 has 13 amino acids. The CDR3 region has the DNA TGTGCCAGTAGTACACTAGGGTTTGATACGCAGTATTTT. It translates to CASSTLGFDTQYF.

This clonotype was counted a single time. The chain uses TRBV9 and TRBJ2-5, with 11 bases matching TRBD2. The CDR3 covers 15 residues. Germline V gene data show CDR1 as SGDLS and CDR2 as YYNGEE. Trimming took 6 bases from V and 0 from J; bases not matched to a gene: 4. The CDR3 is CASTLGLADQETQYF. The CDR3 DNA reads TGTGCCAGCACTCTGGGACTAGCGGACCAAGAGACCCAGTACTTC.

This clonotype was detected only a few times. CDR3 sequence: CASSADPGQGGYGYTF. DNA of the CDR3: TGTGCCAGCAGCGCCGACCCGGGACAGGGGGGCTATGGCTACACCTTC. The genes are TRBV9 and TRBJ1-2, with TRBD1 matching over 11 bases. V was clipped by 3 bases and J by 4 bases; unmatched bases: 8. CDR1 is SGDLS and CDR2 is YYNGEE in the germline V gene. The CDR3 is made up of 16 amino acids.

This clonotype was observed at least ten times. The rearrangement uses TRBV20-1 and TRBJ2-1; 8 nucleotides line up with TRBD2. CDR1 DFQATT and CDR2 SNEGSKA come from the germline V gene (reference sequence). V shed 0 bases and J 3 bases; nucleotides not matched to a gene: 7. This CDR3 contains 16 residues. The CDR3 coding sequence is TGCAGTGCTAGAGATCGGACTAGCCGGGTCTACAATGAGCAGTTCTTC. Translated: CSARDRTSRVYNEQFF.

The chain is built from TRBV5-1 and TRBJ2-7, with 8 bases identical to TRBD2. Germline loops: CDR1 SGHRS, CDR2 YFSETQ. V shed 3 bases and J 4 bases; nucleotides not matched to a gene: 9. CDR3 length: 15 residues. CDR3 DNA sequence: TGCGCCAGCAGCTGGGGGGGACTAGGCGGGTACGAGCAGTACTTC. This translates into CASSWGGLGGYEQYF.

This clonotype occurred many times. This chain joins TRBV20-1 and TRBJ2-3, with 13 bases identical to TRBD2. Germline assignment: CDR1 DFQATT and CDR2 SNEGSKA (reference sequence). The trim removed 0 bases at V and 1 base at J, leaving 13 bases unmatched. The CDR3 sequence is 20 residues long. CDR3 DNA: TGCAGTGCTAGAGAACGAACTAGCGGGAGGGCGTCTCCGGGCACAGATACGCAGTATTTT. Protein sequence: CSARERTSGRASPGTDTQYF.

The chain combines TRBV6-1 with TRBJ2-1; D might be TRBD2 (6 bases). The CDR3 loop spans 15 amino acids. CDR1 is MNHNS, CDR2 SASEGT, per germline. Trimming removed 6 bases from V and 7 bases from J, with 19 bases in between. Here the CDR3 reads CASRLRDLRSNEQFF. CDR3 bases: TGTGCCAGCAGACTCCGGGACTTACGTTCTAATGAGCAGTTCTTC.

Turning to this clonotype: A much larger clonotype is one base distant, so this may be a read error. In nucleotides, the CDR3 is TGTGCCAGCAGCCACACGACAGAGTCAGATACGCAGTATTTT. It is translated as CASSHTTESDTQYF. The genes are TRBV3-1 and TRBJ2-3, with a possible D match to TRBD1 (5 bases). The CDR3 consists of 14 residues. V gave up 3 bases and J gave up 4 bases, with 11 bases separating them. The germline V gene encodes CDR1 LGHDT and CDR2 YNNKEL (reference sequence).